This T cell receptor beta chain originates from a study of tumor and adjacent non-tumor tissue in lung cancer. Study overall: The cohort had approximately 12 adenocarcinoma, 2 squamous cell and 1 small cell patients. General study results and limits: Significantly higher TCR diversity was found in tumor than normal lung. Shorter survival was associated with higher TCR diversity in tumors.

Three rounds of nested PCR, following a modified ARM-PCR protocol, produced the TCRbeta library. TCRdb reprocessed the multiplex PCR reads via MiXCR and lists one record per CDR3 protein. The sample holds around 210,000 distinct CDR3 sequences, about 76% seen once. RNA was extracted from bulk tissue without any cell sorting. Newly diagnosed lung cancer patients had thoracic surgery in China, August–November 2014, without prior chemotherapy. Turning to this clonotype: Its antigen remains unidentified. The junction departs from the called germline gene at one end, perhaps through a read error.

Germline V gives CDR1 LGHNA, CDR2 YNFKEQ. The CDR3 sequence is 17 residues long. The receptor comes from a man in his fifties or sixties with non-small cell lung cancer. The source material was lung tumor tissue. This chain connects TRBV4-2 to TRBJ1-5; TRBD1 agrees at 7 bases. CDR3 region: CASSRPRDSNSNKPQHF. CDR3 sequence (DNA): TGTGCCAGCAGCCGGCCGAGGGACAGTAATAGCAATAAGCCCCAGCATTTT.